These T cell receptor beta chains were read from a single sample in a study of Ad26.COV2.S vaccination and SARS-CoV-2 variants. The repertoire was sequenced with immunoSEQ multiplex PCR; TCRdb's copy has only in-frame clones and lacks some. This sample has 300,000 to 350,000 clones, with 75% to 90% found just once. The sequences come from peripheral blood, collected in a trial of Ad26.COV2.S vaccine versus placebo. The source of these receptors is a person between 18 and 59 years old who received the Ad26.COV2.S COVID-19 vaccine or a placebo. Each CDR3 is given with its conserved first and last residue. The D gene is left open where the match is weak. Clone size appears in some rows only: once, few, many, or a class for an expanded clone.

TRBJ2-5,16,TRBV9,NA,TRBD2,CASSVGSLAAQETQYF,TGTGCCAGCAGCGTAGGGTCCCTAGCGGCACAAGAGACCCAGTACTTC
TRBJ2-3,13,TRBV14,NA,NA,CASSQSLPDTQYF,TGTGCCAGCAGCCAAAGTTTACCAGATACGCAGTATTTT
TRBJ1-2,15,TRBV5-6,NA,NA,CASSLINPGNYGYTF,TGTGCCAGCAGCTTGATCAATCCGGGTAACTATGGCTACACCTTC
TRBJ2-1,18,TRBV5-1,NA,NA,CASSLGRLPVSSYNEQFF,TGCGCCAGCAGCTTGGGCCGCCTCCCCGTCAGCTCCTACAATGAGCAGTTCTTC
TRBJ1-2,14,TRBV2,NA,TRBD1,CASSVNTGGGGYTF,TGTGCCAGCAGCGTTAATACAGGGGGCGGTGGCTACACCTTC
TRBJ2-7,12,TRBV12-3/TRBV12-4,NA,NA,CASSLPPAEQYF,TGTGCCAGCAGTTTACCCCCCGCCGAGCAGTACTTC
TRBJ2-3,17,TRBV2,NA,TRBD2,CASSPVAPLAGGDTQYF,TGTGCCAGCAGTCCAGTAGCCCCATTAGCGGGAGGAGATACGCAGTATTTT
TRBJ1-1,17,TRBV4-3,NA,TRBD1,CASSQDTPGQPWSEAFF,TGCGCCAGCAGCCAAGATACCCCGGGACAGCCCTGGAGTGAAGCTTTCTTT
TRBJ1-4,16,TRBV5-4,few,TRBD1,CASSSAPGQGVGKLFF,TGTGCCAGCAGCTCCGCTCCCGGACAGGGGGTGGGAAAACTGTTTTTT
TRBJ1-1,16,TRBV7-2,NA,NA,CASSSQTGAFPDEAFF,TGTGCCAGCAGCTCCCAGACAGGCGCCTTTCCGGATGAAGCTTTCTTT
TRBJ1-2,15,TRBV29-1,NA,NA,CSVEGGLSVNYGYTF,TGCAGCGTTGAAGGAGGCCTGAGCGTTAACTATGGCTACACCTTC
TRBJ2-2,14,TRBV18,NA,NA,CASSSGDYTGELFF,TGTGCCAGCTCATCAGGGGATTACACCGGGGAGCTGTTTTTT
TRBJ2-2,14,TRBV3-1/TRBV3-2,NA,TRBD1,CASSQTGGTGELFF,TGTGCCAGCAGCCAGACAGGGGGGACCGGGGAGCTGTTTTTT
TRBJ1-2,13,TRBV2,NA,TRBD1,CASRTQGASGYTF,TGTGCCAGCAGAACACAGGGGGCGAGTGGCTACACCTTC
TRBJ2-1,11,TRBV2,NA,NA,CASSGPREQFF,TGTGCCAGCAGTGGACCTAGGGAGCAGTTCTTC
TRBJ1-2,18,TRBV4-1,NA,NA,CASSQVAGSPSRNYGYTF,TGCGCCAGCAGCCAAGTTGCGGGGTCCCCCTCGCGGAACTATGGCTACACCTTC